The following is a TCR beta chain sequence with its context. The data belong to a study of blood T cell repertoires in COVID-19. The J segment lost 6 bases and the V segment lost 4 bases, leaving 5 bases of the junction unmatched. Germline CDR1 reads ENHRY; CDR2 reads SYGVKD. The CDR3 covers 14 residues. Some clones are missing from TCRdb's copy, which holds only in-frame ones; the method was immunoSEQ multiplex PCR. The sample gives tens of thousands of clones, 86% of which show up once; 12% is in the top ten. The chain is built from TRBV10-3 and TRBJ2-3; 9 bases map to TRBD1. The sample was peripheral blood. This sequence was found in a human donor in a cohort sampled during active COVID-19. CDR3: CAISGTGVGDTQYF. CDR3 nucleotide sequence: TGTGCCATCAGTGGGACAGGGGTGGGGGATACGCAGTATTTT.